This T cell receptor (beta chain) was captured by sequencing in a study of cytomegalovirus exposure and HLA in healthy donors. This CDR3 contains 15 residues. The V gene lost 6 bases and the J gene lost 3 bases, with 17 bases spanning the gap. Looked up from germline, CDR1 is SGHNT and CDR2 is YENEEA. This PCR relied on a set of 60 Vbeta primers and 13 Jbeta primers. This table comes from immunoSEQ multiplex PCR, and its TCRdb copy is limited to in-frame clones, with some not included. The sample lists hundreds of thousands of clones, just under 85% occurring once. The sample was PBMCs. This receptor was identified in a woman between 40 and 55 years old in good health and CMV-seronegative. The chain has TRBV11-3 and TRBJ1-1; a weak D match, TRBD1 (6 bases). The CDR3 sequence: CASRQTGYQDTEAFF. The CDR3 DNA follows: TGTGCCAGCAGACAAACAGGGTACCAAGACACTGAAGCTTTCTTT.